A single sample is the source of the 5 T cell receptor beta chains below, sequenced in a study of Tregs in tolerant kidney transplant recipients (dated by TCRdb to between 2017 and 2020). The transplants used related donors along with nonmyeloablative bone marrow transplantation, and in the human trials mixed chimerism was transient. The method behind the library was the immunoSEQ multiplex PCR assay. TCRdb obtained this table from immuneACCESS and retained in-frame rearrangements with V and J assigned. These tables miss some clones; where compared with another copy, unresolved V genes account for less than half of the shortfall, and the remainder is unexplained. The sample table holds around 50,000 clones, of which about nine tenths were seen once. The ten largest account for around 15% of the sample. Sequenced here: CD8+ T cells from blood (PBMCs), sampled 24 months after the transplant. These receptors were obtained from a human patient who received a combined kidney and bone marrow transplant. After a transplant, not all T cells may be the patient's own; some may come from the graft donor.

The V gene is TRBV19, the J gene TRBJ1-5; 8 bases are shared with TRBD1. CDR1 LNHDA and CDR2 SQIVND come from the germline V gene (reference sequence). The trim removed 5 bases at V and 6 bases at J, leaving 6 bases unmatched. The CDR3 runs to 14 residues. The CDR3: CASSARGLTQPQHF. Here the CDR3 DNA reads TGTGCCAGTAGTGCCAGGGGGCTTACTCAGCCCCAGCATTTT.

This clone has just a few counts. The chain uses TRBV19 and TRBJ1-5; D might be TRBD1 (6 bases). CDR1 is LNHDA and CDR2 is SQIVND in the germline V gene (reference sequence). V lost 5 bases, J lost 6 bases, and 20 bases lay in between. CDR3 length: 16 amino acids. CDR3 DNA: TGTGCCAGTAGTGAATGGGGTGGGGGCGAGGGTCAGCCCCAGCATTTT. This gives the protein CASSEWGGGEGQPQHF.

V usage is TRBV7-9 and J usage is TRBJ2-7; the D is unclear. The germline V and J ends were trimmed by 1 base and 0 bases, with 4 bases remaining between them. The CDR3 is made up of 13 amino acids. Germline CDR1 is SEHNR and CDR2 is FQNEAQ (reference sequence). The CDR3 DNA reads TGTGCCAGCAGCTTAGGGGCCTCCTACGAGCAGTACTTC. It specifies CASSLGASYEQYF.

The CDR3 bases are TGTGCCAGCAGTTTACTAGCGGGGGGGCCCCAAGAGACCCAGTACTTC. Its protein is CASSLLAGGPQETQYF. J is TRBJ2-5 and V is TRBV27; 12 bases map to TRBD2. The CDR3 has 16 amino acids. The germline gives CDR1 MNHEY, CDR2 SMNVEV (reference sequence). Germline trimming cut 2 bases from V and 1 base from J; bases unmatched to any gene: 2.

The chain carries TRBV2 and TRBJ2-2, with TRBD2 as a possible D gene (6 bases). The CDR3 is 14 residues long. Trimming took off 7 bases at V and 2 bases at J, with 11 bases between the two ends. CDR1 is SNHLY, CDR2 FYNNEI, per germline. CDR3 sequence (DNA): TGTGCCAGCATTGCGGGGCCTAACACCGGGGAGCTGTTTTTT. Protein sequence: CASIAGPNTGELFF.